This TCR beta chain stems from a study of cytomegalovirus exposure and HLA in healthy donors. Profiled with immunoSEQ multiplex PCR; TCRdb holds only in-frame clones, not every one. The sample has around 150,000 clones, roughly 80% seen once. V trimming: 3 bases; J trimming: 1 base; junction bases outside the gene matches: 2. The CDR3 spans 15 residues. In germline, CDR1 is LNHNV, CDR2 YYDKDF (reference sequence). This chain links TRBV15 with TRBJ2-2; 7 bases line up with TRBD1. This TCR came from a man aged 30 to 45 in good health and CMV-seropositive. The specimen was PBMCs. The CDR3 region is CATSSGDRNTGELFF. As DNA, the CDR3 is TGTGCCACCAGCAGCGGGGACAGGAACACCGGGGAGCTGTTTTTT.